This TCR beta chain was observed in a study of blood T cell repertoires in COVID-19. Study-wide background: Samples representing acute and convalescent COVID-19 were sourced from the United States, Italy and Spain. In each case, the material was cDNA or gDNA derived from T cells, B-cell-depleted T cells, or PBMCs.

This CDR3 is 17 amino acids long. Trimming removed 2 bases from V and 4 bases from J; junction bases left unmatched: 10. The V gene's germline CDR1 is MDHEN and CDR2 SYDVKM. How the authors handled the data: How many nucleated cells were present was estimated from reference gene primer amplification. Measured with immunoSEQ multiplex PCR; TCRdb has only the in-frame clones, and not every one. Clone size and the V and J calls come from that table; the DNA yielded D and trimming. This table has under 130,000 clones, 81% appearing once. J is TRBJ2-1 and V is TRBV28; 8 positions agree with TRBD1. The source is a woman between 65 and 79 years old with acute or convalescent COVID-19. The sample was peripheral blood. The CDR3 region has the DNA TGTGCCAGCAGTTTACCAGGGGGCCTTGGCCCTTACAATGAGCAGTTCTTC. Translated: CASSLPGGLGPYNEQFF.